A single sample is the source of the 18 T cell receptor beta chains below, sequenced in a study of CD8+ T cells in alopecia areata. Investigators isolated RNA and reverse transcribed it into cDNA to act as the sequencing template. Profiled with immunoSEQ multiplex PCR; TCRdb holds only in-frame clones, not every one. This sample has 250,000 or so clones, each found more than once. Sorting relied on CD4, CD8alpha, NKG2D, NKG2ACE and other markers applied to pooled cutaneous lymph node cells. Sequencing was performed on CD4+ T cells sorted from a lymph node. These receptors all come from a C3H/HeJ mouse with alopecia areata. The strain bears MHC haplotype H2-k.

This clone was detected a few times. Gene names are mouse gene names. The read is 4 residues too short to cover the CDR3 end, so that end is filled in from the germline J gene. The genes are TRBV14 and TRBJ2-7; D may be TRBD1 (6 bases). Germline V lookup: CDR1 SGHDT, CDR2 FRDEAV. The CDR3 extends over 14 amino acids. The V end lost 5 bases, the J end lost 3 bases, and 15 bases lay between the germline ends. The CDR3 loop reads CASSPQGGLYEQYF. CDR3 DNA, as far as it was read: TGTGCCAGCAGCCCACAGGGAGGGCTCTAT.

This clone was seen only a few times. The gene names here belong to mouse. The read comes to an end 4 residues before the CDR3 does, leaving the germline J gene to fill in the end. The rearrangement joins TRBV31 to TRBJ2-4, with D perhaps TRBD1 (6 bases). This CDR3 spans 14 amino acids. The germline V gene encodes CDR1 GKSSPN and CDR2 SITVG. Trimming took 1 base from V and 1 from J, leaving 9 bases between them. The CDR3 loop is CAWSPRTGQNTLYF. The covered CDR3 bases are TGTGCCTGGAGTCCCAGGACAGGTCAAAAC.

About this clone itself: The gene names given are mouse names. The read comes to an end 4 residues before the CDR3 does, leaving the germline J gene to fill in the end. The J gene is TRBJ2-3, the V gene TRBV13-1, with TRBD2 as a possible D gene (7 bases). Trimming took off 5 bases at V and 4 bases at J, with 11 bases between the two ends. The CDR3 is 13 amino acids. The germline V gene encodes CDR1 NSHNY and CDR2 SYGAGN. Partial CDR3 DNA: TGTGCCAGCAGGGAGGGGGGGTCAGAA. Encoded protein: CASREGGSE. The CDR3 as a whole reads CASREGGSETLYF.

Remarks on this clone: Genes here carry mouse names. The missing CDR3 end, 4 residues past where the read stops, is filled in from the germline J gene. This chain uses TRBV13-3 with TRBJ2-2; 8 nucleotides agree with TRBD2. Germline loops: CDR1 NNHDY, CDR2 SYVADS. This CDR3 spans 15 amino acids. J gave up 0 bases and V 6 bases, and 4 bases lay outside the gene matches. The sequenced part of the CDR3 DNA is TGTGCCAGCACCCACTGGGGGACAAACACCGGG. Residues: CASTHWGTNTG. The full CDR3 is CASTHWGTNTGQLYF.

This clone showed up just a few times. Mouse gene names apply. The read halts 4 residues ahead of the CDR3 end, with the missing end drawn from the germline J gene. This chain links TRBV13-1 with TRBJ1-1; 7 nucleotides align to TRBD1. Germline CDR1 is NSHNY and CDR2 is SYGAGN. The junction had 6 bases not matched to a gene; V was cut back by 0 bases and J by 4 bases. This CDR3 has 15 amino acids. The sequenced part of the CDR3 DNA is TGTGCCAGCAGTGATGCGTGGCAGGGGGGCACA. Protein sequence: CASSDAWQGGT. The whole CDR3 is CASSDAWQGGTEVFF.

About this clone: Mouse gene names apply. From the germline J gene comes the end of the CDR3, since the read stops 4 residues before it. This chain joins TRBV13-1 and TRBJ2-3; D uncertain. V was cut by 0 bases and J by 0 bases, with 8 bases left in between. CDR1 and CDR2 (germline): NSHNY, SYGAGN. This CDR3 region has 15 residues. CDR3 bases read: TGTGCCAGCAGTGATGCACACAGTAGTGCAGAA. It specifies CASSDAHSSAE. From start to end, the CDR3 is CASSDAHSSAETLYF.

Worth noting for this clone: Mouse gene names and germline throughout. The read ends 4 residues shy of where the CDR3 ends; the end is completed using the germline J gene. The chain is built from TRBV19 and TRBJ1-2; D perhaps matches TRBD1 (6 bases). The CDR3 totals 14 residues. Trimming shortened V by 4 bases and J by 1 base, and 11 bases separated the two germline ends. The germline V gene encodes CDR1 FNHDT and CDR2 SITEND (reference sequence). The DNA read from the CDR3 is TGTGCCAGCAGTTACTGGGGGCAAAACTCC. It codes for CASSYWGQNS. The CDR3 in its entirety is CASSYWGQNSDYTF.

Notes on this clone: Genes here carry mouse names. The missing CDR3 end, 4 residues past where the read stops, is filled in from the germline J gene. The sample contains more than one DNA sequence encoding this CDR3. The chain combines TRBV5 with TRBJ2-7, with TRBD2 matching over 10 bases. The CDR3 spans 13 residues. V was clipped by 4 bases and J by 3 bases; unmatched bases: 0. Germline CDR1 LGHNA, CDR2 YNLKQL (reference sequence). The CDR3 loop reads CASSRDWGYEQYF. Incomplete CDR3 DNA: TGTGCCAGCAGCCGGGACTGGGGCTAT.

The sample holds a few counts of this clone. Mouse names are used for the genes. The read ends 4 residues before the CDR3 terminus; that terminus is restored from the germline J gene. This rearrangement joins TRBV31 to TRBJ1-2; 12 bases agree with TRBD1. The CDR3 length is 14 residues. Germline lookup yields CDR1 GKSSPN and CDR2 SITVG. This CDR3 is CAWSQGQGAIDYTF. CDR3 bases read: TGTGCCTGGAGTCAGGGACAGGGGGCAATC.

This clone has a handful of counts. The genes and germline here are from mouse. The read finishes 4 residues shy of the CDR3 end, and the germline J gene is used to complete it. The chain carries TRBV5 and TRBJ2-7, with 9 nucleotides matching TRBD2. Germline V gene lookup returns CDR1 LGHNA and CDR2 YNLKQL (reference sequence). There are 14 residues in the CDR3. Partial CDR3 DNA: TGTGCCAGCAGCCAAGGCCCTGGGGGGGAT. As protein: CASSQGPGGD. The CDR3 reads in full as CASSQGPGGDEQYF.

The table lists this clone with a few counts. Gene names refer to mouse genes. Read coverage stops 4 residues before the CDR3 terminus; the germline J gene supplies the remainder. The V gene is TRBV5, the J gene TRBJ2-7, with 9 bases aligning to TRBD2. This CDR3 comprises 15 residues. The V and J ends lost 1 base and 3 bases, in that order; junction bases with no gene match: 4. CDR1 is LGHNA, CDR2 YNLKQL, per germline (reference sequence). The sequenced part of the CDR3 DNA is TGTGCCAGCAGCCAAGGGGGGACTGGGCTCTAT. This translates into CASSQGGTGLY. Given in full, the CDR3 is CASSQGGTGLYEQYF.

Comments on this clone: These gene names are mouse names. Read sequence stops 4 residues before the CDR3 end, and the germline J gene provides the missing end. This chain links TRBV2 with TRBJ2-1; D might be TRBD1 (6 bases). Germline CDR1 LGHNA, CDR2 YSYQKL. The CDR3 is 14 residues long. V was clipped by 1 base and J by 4 bases, with 8 bases between them. CDR3 amino acids: CASSQGQVYAEQFF. CDR3 DNA (partial): TGTGCCAGCAGCCAAGGACAGGTGTATGCT.

This clone turned up a few times. Each gene name is a mouse one. The read terminates 4 residues before the CDR3 end, so the remaining end is supplied by the germline J gene. The genes are TRBV1 and TRBJ2-1; D may be TRBD1 (5 bases). Germline V gene data show CDR1 as NSQYPW and CDR2 as LRSPGD (reference sequence). V was shortened by 0 bases and J by 1 base, with 10 bases between the two germline ends. The CDR3 spans 16 residues. The chain's CDR3 is CTCSADTAGNYAEQFF. CDR3 bases read: TGCACCTGCAGTGCAGATACGGCAGGGAACTATGCT. Looking up the rest from reference TRBV1 and TRBJ2-1 gives the full variable domain: VTLLEQNPRWRLVPRGQAVNLRCILKNSQYPWMSWYQQDLQKQLQWLFTLRSPGDKEVKSLPGADYLATRVTDTELRLQVANMSQGRTLYCTCSADTAGNYAEQFFGPGTRLTVL.

Of note for this clone: The genes are named according to mouse. The read comes to an end 4 residues before the CDR3 does, leaving the germline J gene to fill in the end. This chain connects TRBV26 to TRBJ2-1; TRBD1 agrees at 7 bases. This CDR3 has 11 residues. The V gene's germline CDR1 is KGHPV and CDR2 FQNQEV (reference sequence). The CDR3 DNA, read in part, is TGTGGATTGGGACAGAGGGCT. This codes for CGLGQRA. Given in full, the CDR3 is CGLGQRAEQFF.

This clone was recorded a few times. Germline and genes here are mouse. Sequencing ends 3 residues short of the CDR3 end; the germline J gene provides the rest. The genes are TRBV19 and TRBJ1-6, with TRBD1 matching over 10 bases. TRBJ1-6 is noted as an ORF with a role that remains uncertain. This CDR3 comprises 16 residues. Trimming removed 4 bases from V and 5 bases from J; junction bases left unmatched: 6. Germline V lookup: CDR1 FNHDT, CDR2 SITEND (reference sequence). CDR3 DNA, as far as it was read: TGTGCCAGCAGTGGGACAGGGGTGGGAGATAATTCGCCC. It translates to CASSGTGVGDNSP. The full CDR3 protein is CASSGTGVGDNSPLYF.

This clone was counted only a few times. The genes and germline here are from mouse. The read finishes 4 residues shy of the CDR3 end, and the germline J gene is used to complete it. The sample carries other DNA sequences with the same CDR3. The chain carries TRBV13-1 and TRBJ2-1; 7 bases agree with TRBD1. The V segment lost 4 bases and the J segment 1 base; nucleotides outside the gene matches: 2. The CDR3 is made up of 14 amino acids. The germline gives CDR1 NSHNY, CDR2 SYGAGN. Here the CDR3 reads CASSRDRNYAEQFF. The covered CDR3 bases are TGTGCCAGCAGTCGGGACAGAAACTATGCT.

This clone appeared a few times. The gene names given are mouse names. From the germline J gene comes the end of the CDR3, since the read stops 4 residues before it. The chain carries TRBV13-1 and TRBJ1-2; perhaps TRBD1 as D (5 bases). The CDR3 covers 13 residues. Germline CDR1 is NSHNY and CDR2 is SYGAGN. The V end was cut by 5 bases, the J end by 3 bases, with 11 bases between. The part of the CDR3 DNA that was read is TGTGCCAGCAGACCAGGGAGGGACTCC. As protein: CASRPGRDS. The full-length CDR3 reads as CASRPGRDSDYTF.

This clone showed up many times. Genes and germline are mouse. The DNA ends 4 residues before the CDR3 does, and the rest of the CDR3 is filled in from the germline J gene. The sample carries other DNA sequences with the same CDR3. This chain uses TRBV1 with TRBJ2-3; the match to TRBD2 covers 8 bases. Germline CDR1 reads NSQYPW; CDR2 reads LRSPGD (reference sequence). The CDR3 has 15 amino acids. Trimming at V came to 1 base and at J to 0 bases, leaving 0 bases not matched to a gene. The CDR3 sequence is CTCSAAGGSAETLYF. The sequenced part of the CDR3 DNA is TGCACCTGCAGTGCAGCTGGGGGGAGTGCAGAA.